A single sample is the source of the 10 T cell receptor beta chains below, sequenced in a study of identical twins. Using its own MiXCR run on the 5' RACE reads, TCRdb lists one record per CDR3 protein. The sample carries approximately 530,000 distinct CDR3 sequences, about 22% recorded once. The sample was also reused in another study, on yellow fever vaccine responses in identical twins.

Sequencing was done on a sample of CD4+ T cells sorted from blood. These receptor sequences come from a woman between 18 and 30 years old in good health.

The sample holds a few counts of this clonotype. The gene calls are TRBV4-1 and TRBJ2-5, with 9 nucleotides matching TRBD1. The V gene's germline CDR1 is MGHRA and CDR2 YSYEKL. The CDR3 consists of 17 residues. The J segment lost 2 bases and the V segment lost 0 bases, leaving 7 bases of the junction unmatched. CDR3 loop: CASSQDFPDRGQETQYF. The CDR3 DNA follows: TGCGCCAGCAGCCAAGATTTCCCTGACAGGGGGCAAGAGACCCAGTACTTC.

CDR3 sequence reads: CASSANIQKLFF. The CDR3 DNA sequence: TGTGCCAGCAGTGCAAACATCCAAAAACTGTTTTTT. The chain has TRBV2 and TRBJ1-4; D not certain. This CDR3 spans 12 amino acids. V shed 4 bases and J shed 9 bases, with 9 bases lying between them. Germline V gene sequence: CDR1 SNHLY, CDR2 FYNNEI.

The chain links TRBV12-3 or TRBV12-4 to TRBJ2-7, with D perhaps matching TRBD2 (6 bases). The CDR3 totals 11 residues. Trimming removed 2 bases at V and 13 bases at J, with 12 bases between. CDR3 nucleotides: TGTGCCAGCAGTTTAAGCGGGCAGCTTTACGTC. Its translation is CASSLSGQLYV.

The chain is built from TRBV2 and TRBJ1-3, with 11 bases that match TRBD1. The CDR3 loop spans 15 amino acids. Germline V gives CDR1 SNHLY, CDR2 FYNNEI. Unmatched junction bases numbered 3, after V lost 5 bases and J lost 3 bases. The CDR3 sequence: CASSSGTGGGNTIYF. The CDR3 DNA reads as TGTGCCAGCAGTTCCGGGACAGGGGGTGGAAACACCATATATTTT.

The chain recombines TRBV5-1 with TRBJ2-7; 7 bases align to TRBD2. The length of the CDR3 is 13 residues. Germline V CDR1 and CDR2: SGHRS, YFSETQ. Trimming at V came to 5 bases and at J to 3 bases, leaving 5 bases not matched to a gene. Written as DNA, the CDR3 is TGCGCCAGCAGGGGGGAGGGCAACTACGAGCAGTACTTC. Translated: CASRGEGNYEQYF.

V is TRBV6-1 and J is TRBJ2-1, with D hard to call. CDR1 is MNHNS and CDR2 is SASEGT in the germline V gene. The ends were cut back, 6 bases at V and 5 bases at J, with 8 bases in the middle. The CDR3 is 12 amino acids. Written as DNA, the CDR3 is TGTGCCAGCAGACGTGTTGACAATGAGCAGTTCTTC. It is translated as CASRRVDNEQFF.

The V and J genes are TRBV18 and TRBJ2-7; D might be TRBD1 (5 bases). Germline CDR1 and CDR2: KGHSH and LQKENI. The CDR3 consists of 15 residues. V was trimmed by 3 bases and J by 4 bases, leaving 16 bases between them. CDR3 region: CASSPGQGGWYEQYV. DNA for the CDR3: TGTGCCAGCTCACCGGGGCAGGGCGGCTGGTACGAGCAGTACGTC.

The V call is TRBV12-3 or TRBV12-4, the J call TRBJ1-6; weak D call: TRBD1 (6 bases). The CDR3 spans 13 residues. V lost 5 bases, J lost 8 bases, and 10 bases lay in between. CDR3 region: CASSQRGDSPLHF. CDR3 DNA: TGTGCCAGCAGTCAGAGGGGGGATTCACCCCTCCACTTT.

The chain recombines TRBV12-3 or TRBV12-4 with TRBJ2-3; TRBD1 aligns across 9 bases. This CDR3 has 13 residues. V lost 8 bases and J lost 4; bases outside the gene matches: 4. The DNA for the CDR3 is TGTGCCAGCGGACAGGGGTTCGCAGATACGCAGTATTTT. Translation: CASGQGFADTQYF.

The chain links TRBV20-1 to TRBJ2-6, with D perhaps TRBD1 or TRBD2 (7 bases each). Deletions cut 6 bases from V and 2 bases from J, with 17 bases between. The CDR3 runs 16 residues. CDR1 DFQATT and CDR2 SNEGSKA come from the germline V gene (reference sequence). This chain's CDR3 is CSALTGRAAGANVLTF. The CDR3 DNA reads as TGCAGTGCCCTGACAGGGAGGGCAGCTGGGGCCAACGTCCTGACTTTC.